The rows below give T cell receptor beta chains drawn from one sample of a study of cytomegalovirus exposure and HLA in healthy donors. Clones were read by immunoSEQ multiplex PCR, and TCRdb kept only the in-frame ones, dropping some. Of approximately 100,000 clones in the sample, approximately 93% are singletons; the top ten hold approximately 1%. Sequenced: PBMCs. These receptors were collected from a woman aged 25 to 39 in good health and CMV-seropositive. Both conserved end residues are part of each CDR3. The D gene is left open where the match is weak. Some rows have no size entry. The others give once, few or many, or a class for an expanded clone.

abundance	d_gene	j_gene	v_gene	CDR3aa	CDR3nt
-	-	TRBJ2-7	TRBV7-9	CASSSTGEISYEQYF	TGTGCCAGCAGCAGTACAGGAGAGATTTCCTACGAGCAGTACTTC
-	TRBD1	TRBJ1-2	TRBV19	CASRGTGRPYGYTF	TGTGCCAGTAGGGGGACAGGGAGACCCTATGGCTACACCTTC
-	TRBD2	TRBJ2-1	TRBV6-5	CASSYLPSGNNEQFF	TGTGCCAGCAGTTACTTGCCTAGCGGTAACAATGAGCAGTTCTTC
-	TRBD1	TRBJ2-5	TRBV28	CASSSPTGTGETQYF	TGTGCCAGCAGTTCTCCTACAGGGACAGGGGAGACCCAGTACTTC
-	TRBD1	TRBJ2-7	TRBV4-3	CASSQHTGDEQYF	TGCGCCAGCAGCCAACATACAGGGGACGAGCAGTACTTC
-	TRBD2	TRBJ2-1	TRBV7-2	CASSPGLAAYNEQFF	TGTGCCAGCAGCCCGGGACTAGCGGCCTACAATGAGCAGTTCTTC
-	-	TRBJ2-1	TRBV5-4	CASTRADFSYNEQFF	TGTGCCAGCACGAGAGCGGACTTCTCCTACAATGAGCAGTTCTTC
once	TRBD2	TRBJ2-5	TRBV9	CASSVGTSGRETQYF	TGTGCCAGCAGCGTAGGCACTAGCGGGAGAGAGACCCAGTACTTC
-	-	TRBJ2-7	TRBV5-1	CASSLGGHSYEQYF	TGCGCCAGCAGCTTGGGGGGGCACTCCTACGAGCAGTACTTC
-	TRBD1	TRBJ2-5	TRBV28	CATTGGAKETQYF	TGTGCCACCACAGGGGGCGCAAAGGAGACCCAGTACTTC
-	-	TRBJ1-5	TRBV7-2	CASSLVRGNQPQHF	TGTGCCAGCAGCTTAGTCAGGGGAAATCAGCCCCAGCATTTT
-	-	TRBJ2-1	TRBV4-3	CASSQVGGRGNEQFF	TGCGCCAGCAGCCAAGTAGGGGGGCGGGGGAATGAGCAGTTCTTC
-	TRBD2	TRBJ2-7	TRBV19	CASKSSGSIYEQYF	TGTGCCAGTAAGAGTAGCGGGAGTATCTACGAGCAGTACTTC
once	-	TRBJ2-5	TRBV9	CASSPRDSQETQYF	TGTGCCAGCAGCCCGCGGGACTCCCAAGAGACCCAGTACTTC
-	TRBD2	TRBJ2-7	TRBV14	CASSQVWREGLESYEQYF	TGTGCCAGCAGCCAAGTGTGGCGGGAGGGCCTGGAATCCTACGAGCAGTACTTC
-	TRBD2	TRBJ2-7	TRBV5-1	CASSSGLAGIGSYEQYF	TGCGCCAGCAGCTCGGGGCTAGCGGGGATTGGTAGCTACGAGCAGTACTTC
-	-	TRBJ2-6	TRBV4-3	CASSHLPRIPAETSGANVLTF	TGCGCCAGCAGCCACCTCCCTAGGATTCCAGCGGAGACCTCTGGGGCCAACGTCCTGACTTTC
-	-	TRBJ2-7	TRBV28	CASSLRVLGYEQYF	TGTGCCAGCAGTTTGCGGGTCCTTGGTTACGAGCAGTACTTC
-	-	TRBJ2-7	TRBV6-6	CASSYSYLYEQYF	TGTGCCAGCAGTTACTCCTACCTCTACGAGCAGTACTTC
-	TRBD2	TRBJ2-2	TRBV29-1	CSVGSSGMNTGELFF	TGCAGCGTTGGTTCTAGCGGGATGAACACCGGGGAGCTGTTTTTT
-	-	TRBJ2-5	TRBV29-1	CSVDWGADLQETQYF	TGCAGCGTTGATTGGGGAGCGGACCTCCAAGAGACCCAGTACTTC
few	-	TRBJ2-6	TRBV19	CARAWRALFSGANVLTF	TGTGCCAGAGCGTGGAGGGCCCTATTCTCTGGGGCCAACGTCCTGACTTTC
-	-	TRBJ2-3	TRBV29-1	CSVKTRDTQYF	TGCAGCGTAAAGACCAGGGATACGCAGTATTTT
-	-	TRBJ2-3	TRBV28	CASSPGQNTQYF	TGTGCCAGCAGTCCCGGACAGAATACGCAGTATTTT
-	TRBD1	TRBJ1-3	TRBV4-1	CASSQAGGTGGRNTIYF	TGCGCCAGCAGCCAAGCTGGCGGGACAGGGGGCCGAAACACCATATATTTT
-	-	TRBJ2-1	TRBV27	CASSFFNEQFF	TGTGCCAGCAGTTTCTTTAATGAGCAGTTCTTC
-	-	TRBJ1-1	TRBV28	CASRGGWTEAFF	TGTGCCAGCAGGGGGGGTTGGACTGAAGCTTTCTTT
-	-	TRBJ2-5	TRBV14	CASSQRFRTLEGTQETQYF	TGTGCCAGCAGCCAAAGGTTTAGGACTCTAGAGGGGACTCAAGAGACCCAGTACTTC
-	TRBD1	TRBJ2-2	TRBV5-4	CASSPWTGGNTGELFF	TGTGCCAGCAGCCCCTGGACAGGGGGCAACACCGGGGAGCTGTTTTTT
-	TRBD1	TRBJ2-7	TRBV10-3	CAIKSGTGIHEQYF	TGTGCCATAAAAAGTGGGACAGGGATCCACGAGCAGTACTTC
-	-	TRBJ2-7	TRBV28	CASSSPRTALYEQYF	TGTGCCAGCAGTTCCCCAAGGACAGCGTTATACGAGCAGTACTTC
-	-	TRBJ2-5	TRBV29-1	CSVAGVEGGTQYF	TGCAGCGTCGCAGGGGTAGAGGGTGGGACCCAGTACTTC
once	TRBD2	TRBJ2-5	TRBV6-1	CASSEPGTSGRFGETQYF	TGTGCCAGCAGTGAACCCGGGACTAGCGGGAGATTCGGGGAGACCCAGTACTTC
-	-	TRBJ2-7	TRBV5-8	CASSSDTIISYEQYF	TGTGCCAGCAGTTCTGACACGATCATTTCCTACGAGCAGTACTTC